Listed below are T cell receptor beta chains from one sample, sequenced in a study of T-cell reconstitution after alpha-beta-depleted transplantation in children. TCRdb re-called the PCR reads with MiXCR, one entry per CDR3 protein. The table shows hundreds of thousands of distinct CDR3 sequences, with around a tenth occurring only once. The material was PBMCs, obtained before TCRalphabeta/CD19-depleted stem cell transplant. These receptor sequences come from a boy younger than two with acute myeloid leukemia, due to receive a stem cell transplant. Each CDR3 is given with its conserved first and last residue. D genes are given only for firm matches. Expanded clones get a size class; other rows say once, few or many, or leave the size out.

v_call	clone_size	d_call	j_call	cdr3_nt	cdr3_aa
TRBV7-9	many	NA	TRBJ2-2	TGTGCCAGCAGCCGACCCGGAGGGACCGGGGAGCTGTTTTTT	CASSRPGGTGELFF
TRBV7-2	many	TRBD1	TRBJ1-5	TGTGCCAGCAGCCCGGACAGGGATAGCAATCAGCCCCAGCATTTT	CASSPDRDSNQPQHF
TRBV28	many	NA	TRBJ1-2	TGTGCCAGCAGTAGCCGCAACGTCGCTAGCTATGGCTACACCTTC	CASSSRNVASYGYTF
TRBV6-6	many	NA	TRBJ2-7	TGTGCCAGCAGTTACTCGGCCGAGCAGTACTTC	CASSYSAEQYF
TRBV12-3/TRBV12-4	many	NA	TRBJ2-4	TGTGCCAGCAGTCCTCCCGGGACCCGATCGAGGGACATTCAGTACTTC	CASSPPGTRSRDIQYF
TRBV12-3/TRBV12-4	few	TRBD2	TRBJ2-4	TGTGCCAGCAGTACCACGGAGCTGTCTAGCGGAACGCTCAAAAACATTCAGTACTTC	CASSTTELSSGTLKNIQYF
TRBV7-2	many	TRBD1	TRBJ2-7	TGTGCCAGCAGCTTAACCGGGACAGGGCTCTCCTACGAGCAGTACTTC	CASSLTGTGLSYEQYF
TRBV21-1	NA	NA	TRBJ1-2	TGTGCCAGCAGCAAAGGCGACAGGGGGACATATGGCTACACCTTC	CASSKGDRGTYGYTF
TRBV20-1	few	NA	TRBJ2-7	TGCAGTGTTAGAGAAGGGTCGGGGAACCCCTACGAGCAGTACTTC	CSVREGSGNPYEQYF
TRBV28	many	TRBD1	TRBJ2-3	TGTGCCAGCATCCCTTACAGGGGGCCGACAGATACGCAGTATTTT	CASIPYRGPTDTQYF
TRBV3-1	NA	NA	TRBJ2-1	TGTGCCAGCAGCCAAGACGGGGTATCCTACAATGAGCAGTTCTTC	CASSQDGVSYNEQFF
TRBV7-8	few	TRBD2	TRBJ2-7	TGTGCCAGCAGCATAAGGGAGCGGGGGCCAAGGGAGCAGTACTTC	CASSIRERGPREQYF
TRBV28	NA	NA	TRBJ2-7	TGTGCCAGGGGCTTCTCCTACGAGCAGTACTTC	CARGFSYEQYF
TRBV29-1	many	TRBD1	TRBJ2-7	TGCAGCGTTGTGACAGGGAATCACTACGAGCAGTACTTC	CSVVTGNHYEQYF
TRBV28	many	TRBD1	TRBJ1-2	TGTGCCAGCAGTTTCTTCCGACAGGGTACCTATGGCTACACCTTC	CASSFFRQGTYGYTF
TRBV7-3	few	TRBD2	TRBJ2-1	TGTGCCAGCAGCTTAAAGGGGTCGATAGCGGGAGGGGACTACAATGAGCAGTTCTTC	CASSLKGSIAGGDYNEQFF
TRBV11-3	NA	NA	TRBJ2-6	TGTGCCAGCAGCATAAACAGGACCAGCTCTGGGGCCAACGTCCTGACTTTC	CASSINRTSSGANVLTF
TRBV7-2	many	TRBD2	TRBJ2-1	TGTGCCAGCAGCGTCCGGGGACTACCTAATGAGCAGTTCTTC	CASSVRGLPNEQFF
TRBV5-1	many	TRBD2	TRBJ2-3	TGCGCCAGCAGCTCCGGGACTAGCGGGTTCACAGATACGCAGTATTTT	CASSSGTSGFTDTQYF
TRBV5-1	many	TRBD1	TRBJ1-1	TGCGCCAGCAGCTCCCCGGGACAGGGAGTGGCTTTCTTT	CASSSPGQGVAFF
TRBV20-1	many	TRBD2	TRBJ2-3	TGCAGTGCTAGGCGGGGGGCGGTAGATACGCAGTATTTT	CSARRGAVDTQYF
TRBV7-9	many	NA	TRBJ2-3	TGTGCCAGCAGCCGGTGGAGCACAGATACGCAGTATTTT	CASSRWSTDTQYF